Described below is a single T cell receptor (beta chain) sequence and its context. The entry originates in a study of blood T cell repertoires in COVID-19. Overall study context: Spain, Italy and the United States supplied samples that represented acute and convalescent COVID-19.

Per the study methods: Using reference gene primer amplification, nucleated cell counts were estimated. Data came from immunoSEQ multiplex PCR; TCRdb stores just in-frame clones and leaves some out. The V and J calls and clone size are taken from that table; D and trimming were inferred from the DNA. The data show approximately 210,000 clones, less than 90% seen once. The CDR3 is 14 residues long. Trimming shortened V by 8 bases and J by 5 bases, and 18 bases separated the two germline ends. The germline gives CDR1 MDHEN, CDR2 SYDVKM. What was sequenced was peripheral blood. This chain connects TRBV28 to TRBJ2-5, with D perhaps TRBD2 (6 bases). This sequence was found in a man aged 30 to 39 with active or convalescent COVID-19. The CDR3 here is CASGGGTGPETQYF. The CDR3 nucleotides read TGTGCCAGCGGTGGGGGGACGGGACCCGAGACCCAGTACTTC.